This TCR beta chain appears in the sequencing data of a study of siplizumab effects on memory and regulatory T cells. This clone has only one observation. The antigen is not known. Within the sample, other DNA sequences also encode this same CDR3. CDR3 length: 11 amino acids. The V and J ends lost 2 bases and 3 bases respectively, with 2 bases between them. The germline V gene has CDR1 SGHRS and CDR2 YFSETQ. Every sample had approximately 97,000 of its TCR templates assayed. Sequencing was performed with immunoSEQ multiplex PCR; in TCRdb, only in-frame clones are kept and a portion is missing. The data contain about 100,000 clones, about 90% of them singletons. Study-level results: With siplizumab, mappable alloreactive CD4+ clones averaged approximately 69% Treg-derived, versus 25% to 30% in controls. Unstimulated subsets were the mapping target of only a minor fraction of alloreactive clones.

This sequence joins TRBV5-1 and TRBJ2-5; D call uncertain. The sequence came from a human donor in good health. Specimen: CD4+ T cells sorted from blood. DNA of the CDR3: TGCGCCAGCAGCTTCGAAGAGACCCAGTACTTC. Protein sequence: CASSFEETQYF.